This T cell receptor (beta chain) was found in a study of OX40 agonist ivuxolimab in advanced cancers. Repertoires were generated with immunoSEQ multiplex PCR, while TCRdb's copy carries only in-frame clones and drops some. The sample consists of some 10,000 clones, roughly 64% of them appearing once. This TCR derives from an adult with an advanced solid tumor such as melanoma, head and neck, liver or kidney cancer. The sequencing used CD4+ or CD8+ T cells sorted from blood, collected in a trial of the OX40 agonist ivuxolimab.

CDR3 in amino acids: CASSERDNSNQPQHF. The CDR3 bases are TGTGCCAGTAGCGAGAGGGACAATAGCAATCAGCCCCAGCATTTT. This rearrangement joins TRBV19 to TRBJ1-5, with TRBD1 as a possible D gene (6 bases). Germline CDR1 reads LNHDA; CDR2 reads SQIVND (reference sequence). V lost 6 bases, J lost 0 bases, and 12 bases lay in between. This CDR3 region has 15 residues.